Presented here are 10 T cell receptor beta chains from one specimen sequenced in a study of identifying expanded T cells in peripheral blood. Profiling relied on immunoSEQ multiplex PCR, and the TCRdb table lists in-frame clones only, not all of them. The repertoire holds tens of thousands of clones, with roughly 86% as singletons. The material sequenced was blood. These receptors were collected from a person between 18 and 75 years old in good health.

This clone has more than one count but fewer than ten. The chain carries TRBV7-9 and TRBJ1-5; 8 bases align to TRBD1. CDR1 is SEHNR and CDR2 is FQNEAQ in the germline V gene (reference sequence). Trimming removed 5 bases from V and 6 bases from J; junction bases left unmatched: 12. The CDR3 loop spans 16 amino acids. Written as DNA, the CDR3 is TGTGCCAGCAGCGCCGGGACAGGAATCACCAGTCAGCCCCAGCATTTT. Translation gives CASSAGTGITSQPQHF.

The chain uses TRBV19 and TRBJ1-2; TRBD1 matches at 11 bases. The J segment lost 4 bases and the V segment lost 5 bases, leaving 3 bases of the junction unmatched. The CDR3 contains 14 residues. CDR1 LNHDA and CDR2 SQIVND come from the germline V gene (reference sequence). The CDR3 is CASSSGTGGYGYTF. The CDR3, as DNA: TGTGCCAGTAGTTCCGGGACAGGGGGCTATGGCTACACCTTC.

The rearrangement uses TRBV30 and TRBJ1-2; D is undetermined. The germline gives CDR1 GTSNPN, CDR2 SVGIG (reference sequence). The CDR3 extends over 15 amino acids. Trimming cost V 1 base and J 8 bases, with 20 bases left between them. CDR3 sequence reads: CAWSDLGQPRKGYTF. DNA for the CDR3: TGTGCCTGGAGTGATCTCGGGCAGCCGAGAAAGGGCTACACCTTC.

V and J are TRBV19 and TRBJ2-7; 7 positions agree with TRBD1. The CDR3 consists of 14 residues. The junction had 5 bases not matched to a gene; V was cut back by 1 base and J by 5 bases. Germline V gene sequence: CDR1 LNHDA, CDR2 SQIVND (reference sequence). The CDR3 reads CASSIGQGLNEQYF. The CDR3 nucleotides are TGTGCCAGTAGTATAGGACAGGGCCTCAACGAGCAGTACTTC. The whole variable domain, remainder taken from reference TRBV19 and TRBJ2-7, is DGGITQSPKYLFRKEGQNVTLSCEQNLNHDAMYWYRQDPGQGLRLIYYSQIVNDFQKGDIAEGYSVSREKKESFPLTVTSAQKNPTAFYLCASSIGQGLNEQYFGPGTRLTVT.

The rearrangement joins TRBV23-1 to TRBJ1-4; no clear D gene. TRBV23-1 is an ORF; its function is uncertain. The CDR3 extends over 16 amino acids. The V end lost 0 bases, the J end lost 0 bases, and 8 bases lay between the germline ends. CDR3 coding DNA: TGCGCCAGCAGTCAATCCTCAGATGCAACTAATGAAAAACTGTTTTTT. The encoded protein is CASSQSSDATNEKLFF.

CDR3 nucleotides: TGTGCCAGCAGCCCCCGACAGGGAAACACTGAAGCTTTCTTT. This gives the protein CASSPRQGNTEAFF. V usage is TRBV14 and J usage is TRBJ1-1; TRBD1 aligns across 7 bases. Trimming removed 4 bases from V and 2 bases from J; junction bases left unmatched: 4. This CDR3 has 14 residues. The germline CDR1 and CDR2 sequences are SGHDN and FVKESK. Full variable domain (outside the CDR3, taken from reference TRBV14 and TRBJ1-1): EAGVTQFPSHSVIEKGQTVTLRCDPISGHDNLYWYRRVMGKEIKFLLHFVKESKQDESGMPNNRFLAERTGGTYSTLKVQPAELEDSGVYFCASSPRQGNTEAFFGQGTRLTVV.

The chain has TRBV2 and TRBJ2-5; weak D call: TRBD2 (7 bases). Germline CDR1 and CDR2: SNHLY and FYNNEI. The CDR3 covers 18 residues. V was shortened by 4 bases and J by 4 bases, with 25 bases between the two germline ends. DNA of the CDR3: TGTGCCAGCAGTGCATTAGAGGAGGGGGGGCACCTGGGAGAGACCCAGTACTTC. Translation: CASSALEEGGHLGETQYF.

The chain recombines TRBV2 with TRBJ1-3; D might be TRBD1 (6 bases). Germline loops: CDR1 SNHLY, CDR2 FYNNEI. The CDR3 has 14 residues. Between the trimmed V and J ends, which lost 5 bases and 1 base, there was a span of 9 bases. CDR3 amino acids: CASSPQGSGNTIYF. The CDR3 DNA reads TGTGCCAGCAGTCCACAGGGATCTGGAAACACCATATATTTT.

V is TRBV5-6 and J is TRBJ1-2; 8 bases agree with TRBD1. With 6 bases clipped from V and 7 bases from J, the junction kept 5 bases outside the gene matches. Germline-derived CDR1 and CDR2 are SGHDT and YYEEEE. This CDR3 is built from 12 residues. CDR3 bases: TGTGCCAGCACCGATCAGGGGGCTGGCTACACCTTC. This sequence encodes CASTDQGAGYTF.

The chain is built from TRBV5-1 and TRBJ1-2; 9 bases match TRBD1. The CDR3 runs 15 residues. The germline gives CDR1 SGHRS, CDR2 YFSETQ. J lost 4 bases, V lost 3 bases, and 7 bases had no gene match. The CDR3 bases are TGCGCCAGCAGCTGGGCGACAGGGGGTGGCTATGGCTACACCTTC. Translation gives CASSWATGGGYGYTF.